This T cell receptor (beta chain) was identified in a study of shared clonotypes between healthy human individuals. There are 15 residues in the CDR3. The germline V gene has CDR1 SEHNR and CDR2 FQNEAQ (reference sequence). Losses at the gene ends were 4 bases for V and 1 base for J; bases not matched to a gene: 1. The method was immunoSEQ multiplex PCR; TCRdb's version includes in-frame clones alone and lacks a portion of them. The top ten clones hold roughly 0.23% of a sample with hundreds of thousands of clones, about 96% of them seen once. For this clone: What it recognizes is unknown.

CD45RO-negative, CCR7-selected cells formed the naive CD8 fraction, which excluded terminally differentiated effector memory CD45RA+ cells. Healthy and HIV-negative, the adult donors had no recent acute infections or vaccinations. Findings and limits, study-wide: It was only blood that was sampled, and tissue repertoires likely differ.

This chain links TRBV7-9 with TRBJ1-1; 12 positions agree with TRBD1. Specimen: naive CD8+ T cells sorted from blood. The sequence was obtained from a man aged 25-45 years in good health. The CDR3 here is CASSSGQGANTEAFF. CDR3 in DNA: TGTGCCAGCAGCTCGGGACAGGGGGCGAACACTGAAGCTTTCTTT.